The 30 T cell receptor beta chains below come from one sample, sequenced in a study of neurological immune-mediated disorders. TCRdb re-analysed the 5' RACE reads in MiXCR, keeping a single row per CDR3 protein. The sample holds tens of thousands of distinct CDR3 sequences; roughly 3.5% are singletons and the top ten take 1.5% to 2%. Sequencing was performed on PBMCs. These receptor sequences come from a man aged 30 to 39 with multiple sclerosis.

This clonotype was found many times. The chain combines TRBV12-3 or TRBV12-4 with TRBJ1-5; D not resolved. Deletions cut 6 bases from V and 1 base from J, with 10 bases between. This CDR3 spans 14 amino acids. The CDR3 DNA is TGTGCCAGCAGCCCCGGGCCGAGCAATCAGCCCCAGCATTTT. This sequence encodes CASSPGPSNQPQHF.

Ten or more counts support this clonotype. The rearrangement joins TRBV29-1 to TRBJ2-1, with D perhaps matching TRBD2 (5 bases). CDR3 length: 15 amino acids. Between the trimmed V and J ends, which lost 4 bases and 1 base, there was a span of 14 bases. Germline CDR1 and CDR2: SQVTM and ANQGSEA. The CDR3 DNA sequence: TGCAGCGTTGTGCGGGCAGGCTCTTCCTACAATGAGCAGTTCTTC. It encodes CSVVRAGSSYNEQFF.

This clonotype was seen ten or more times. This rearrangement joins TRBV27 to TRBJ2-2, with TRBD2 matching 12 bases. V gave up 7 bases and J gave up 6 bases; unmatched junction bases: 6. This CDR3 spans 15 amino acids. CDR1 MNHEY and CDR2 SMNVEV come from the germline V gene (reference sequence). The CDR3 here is CASTLTSGGAGELFF. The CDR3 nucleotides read TGTGCCAGCACCCTGACTAGCGGGGGAGCCGGGGAGCTGTTTTTT.

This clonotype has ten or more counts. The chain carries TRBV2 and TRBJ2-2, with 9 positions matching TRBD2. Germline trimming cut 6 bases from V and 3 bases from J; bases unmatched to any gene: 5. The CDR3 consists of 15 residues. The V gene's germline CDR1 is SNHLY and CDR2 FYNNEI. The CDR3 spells CASSKAGGDTGELFF. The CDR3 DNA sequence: TGTGCCAGCAGCAAAGCGGGGGGAGACACCGGGGAGCTGTTTTTT.

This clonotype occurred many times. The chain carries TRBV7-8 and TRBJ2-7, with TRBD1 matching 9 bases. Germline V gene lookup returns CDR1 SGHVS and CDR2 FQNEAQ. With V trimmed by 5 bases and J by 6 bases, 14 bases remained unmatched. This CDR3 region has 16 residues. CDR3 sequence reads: CASSQTGQGNSVEQYF. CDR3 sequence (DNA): TGTGCCAGCAGCCAAACTGGACAGGGGAATTCGGTCGAGCAGTACTTC.

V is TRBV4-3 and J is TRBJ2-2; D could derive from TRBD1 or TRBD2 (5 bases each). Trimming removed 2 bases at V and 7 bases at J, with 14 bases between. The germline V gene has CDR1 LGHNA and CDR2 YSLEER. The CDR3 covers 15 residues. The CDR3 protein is CASSQRAGAGGELFF. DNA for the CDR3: TGCGCCAGCAGCCAAAGGGCCGGGGCCGGCGGGGAGCTGTTTTTT.

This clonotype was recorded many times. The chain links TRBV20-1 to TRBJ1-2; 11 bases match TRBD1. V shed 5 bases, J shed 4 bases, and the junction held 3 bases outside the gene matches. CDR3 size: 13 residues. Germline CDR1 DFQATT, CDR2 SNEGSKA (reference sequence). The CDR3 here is CSAWTGGIYGYTF. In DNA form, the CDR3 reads TGCAGTGCTTGGACAGGGGGCATCTATGGCTACACCTTC.

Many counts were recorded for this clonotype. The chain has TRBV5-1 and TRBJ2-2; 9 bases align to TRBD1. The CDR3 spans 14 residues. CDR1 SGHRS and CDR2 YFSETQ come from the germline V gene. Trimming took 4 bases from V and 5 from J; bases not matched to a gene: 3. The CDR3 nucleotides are TGCGCCAGCAGCAGAGGACAGGGGACCGGGGAGCTGTTTTTT. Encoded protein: CASSRGQGTGELFF.

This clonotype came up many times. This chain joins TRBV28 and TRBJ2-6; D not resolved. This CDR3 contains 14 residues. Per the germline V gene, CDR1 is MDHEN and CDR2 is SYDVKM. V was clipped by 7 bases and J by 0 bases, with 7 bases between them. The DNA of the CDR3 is TGTGCCAGCACAGGCCCCTCTGGGGCCAACGTCCTGACTTTC. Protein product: CASTGPSGANVLTF.

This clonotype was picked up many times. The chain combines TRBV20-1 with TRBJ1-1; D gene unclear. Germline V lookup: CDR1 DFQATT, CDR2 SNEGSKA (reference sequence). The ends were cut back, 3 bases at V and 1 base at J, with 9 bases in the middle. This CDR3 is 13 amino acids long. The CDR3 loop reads CSARGRTNTEAFF. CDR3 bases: TGCAGTGCTAGGGGCCGGACGAACACTGAAGCTTTCTTT.

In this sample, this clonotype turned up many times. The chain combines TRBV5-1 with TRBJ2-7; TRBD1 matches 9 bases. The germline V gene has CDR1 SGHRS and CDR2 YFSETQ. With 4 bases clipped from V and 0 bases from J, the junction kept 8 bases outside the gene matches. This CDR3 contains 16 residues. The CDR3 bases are TGCGCCAGCAGCCCCGGGACAGGGACCCTCTCCTACGAGCAGTACTTC. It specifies CASSPGTGTLSYEQYF.

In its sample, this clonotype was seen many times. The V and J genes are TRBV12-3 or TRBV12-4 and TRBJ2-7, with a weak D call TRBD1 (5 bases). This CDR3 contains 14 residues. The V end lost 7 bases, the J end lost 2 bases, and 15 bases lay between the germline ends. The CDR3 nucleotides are TGTGCCAGCACCGAACAGGCACGAGCCTACGAGCAGTACTTC. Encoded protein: CASTEQARAYEQYF.

The DNA of the CDR3 is TGTGCCAGCAGTTATCTGGCAGACCAAGAGACCCAGTACTTC. Translating gives CASSYLADQETQYF. V is TRBV6-9 and J is TRBJ2-5, with unresolved D. This CDR3 contains 14 residues. In germline, CDR1 is MNHGY, CDR2 SVAAGI. Trimming removed 2 bases at V and 0 bases at J, with 7 bases between.

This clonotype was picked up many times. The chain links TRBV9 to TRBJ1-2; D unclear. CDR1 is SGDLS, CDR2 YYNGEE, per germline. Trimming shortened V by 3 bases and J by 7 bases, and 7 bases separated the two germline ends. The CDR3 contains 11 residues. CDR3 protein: CASSAATGYTF. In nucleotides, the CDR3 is TGTGCCAGCAGCGCTGCTACTGGCTACACCTTC.

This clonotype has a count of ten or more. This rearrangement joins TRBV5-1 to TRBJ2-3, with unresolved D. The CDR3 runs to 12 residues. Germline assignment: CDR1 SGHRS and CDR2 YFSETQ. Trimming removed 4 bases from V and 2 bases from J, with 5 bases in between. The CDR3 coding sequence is TGCGCCAGCAGCGGCACCACAGATACGCAGTATTTT. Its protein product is CASSGTTDTQYF.

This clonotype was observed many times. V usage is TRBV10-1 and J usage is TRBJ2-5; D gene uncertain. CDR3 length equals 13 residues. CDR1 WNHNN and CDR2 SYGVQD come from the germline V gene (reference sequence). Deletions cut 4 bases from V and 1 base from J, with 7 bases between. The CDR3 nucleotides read TGCGCCAGCAGTGCCTTGATCCAAGAGACCCAGTACTTC. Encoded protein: CASSALIQETQYF.

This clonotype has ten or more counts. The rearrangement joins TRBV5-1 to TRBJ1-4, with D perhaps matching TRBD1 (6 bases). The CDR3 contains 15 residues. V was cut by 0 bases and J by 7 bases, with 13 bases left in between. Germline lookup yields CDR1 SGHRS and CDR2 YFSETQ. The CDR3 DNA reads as TGCGCCAGCAGCTTGGCCGGACAGACGGCTGAAAAACTGTTTTTT. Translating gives CASSLAGQTAEKLFF. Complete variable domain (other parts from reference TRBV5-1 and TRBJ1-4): KAGVTQTPRYLIKTRGQQVTLSCSPISGHRSVSWYQQTPGQGLQFLFEYFSETQRNKGNFPGRFSGRQFSNSRSEMNVSTLELGDSALYLCASSLAGQTAEKLFFGSGTQLSVL.

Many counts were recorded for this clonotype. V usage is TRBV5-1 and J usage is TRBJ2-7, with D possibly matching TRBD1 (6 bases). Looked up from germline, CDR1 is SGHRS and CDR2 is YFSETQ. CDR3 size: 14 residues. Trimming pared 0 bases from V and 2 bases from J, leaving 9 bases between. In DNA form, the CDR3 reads TGCGCCAGCAGCTTGGGGGACACCCCCTACGAGCAGTACTTC. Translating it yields CASSLGDTPYEQYF.

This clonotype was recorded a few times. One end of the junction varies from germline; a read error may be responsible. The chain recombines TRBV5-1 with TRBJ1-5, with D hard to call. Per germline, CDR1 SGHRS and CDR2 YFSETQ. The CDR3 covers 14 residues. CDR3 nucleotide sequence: TGCGCCAGCAGCTTGACGGTTGGGGATCAGCCCCAGAATTTT. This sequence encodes CASSLTVGDQPQNF.

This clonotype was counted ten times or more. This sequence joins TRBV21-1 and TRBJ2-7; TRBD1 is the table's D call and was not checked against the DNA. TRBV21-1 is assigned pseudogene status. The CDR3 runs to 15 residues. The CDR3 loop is CASRTQGAWAYEQYF. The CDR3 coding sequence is TGTGCCAGCAGAACACAGGGGGCGTGGGCCTACGAGCAGTACTTC.

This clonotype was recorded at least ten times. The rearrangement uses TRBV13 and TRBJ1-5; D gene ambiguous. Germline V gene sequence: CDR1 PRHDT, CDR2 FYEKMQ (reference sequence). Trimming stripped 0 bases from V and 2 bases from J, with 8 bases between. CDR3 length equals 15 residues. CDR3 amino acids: CASSLGEGGNQPQHF. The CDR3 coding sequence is TGTGCCAGCAGCTTAGGCGAAGGAGGCAATCAGCCCCAGCATTTT.

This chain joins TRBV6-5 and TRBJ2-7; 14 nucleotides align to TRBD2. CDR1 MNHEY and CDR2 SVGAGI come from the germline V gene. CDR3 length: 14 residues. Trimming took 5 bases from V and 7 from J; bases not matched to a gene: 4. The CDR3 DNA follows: TGTGCCAGCAGTCCCGGGACTAGCGGGAGTGAGCAGTACTTC. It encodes CASSPGTSGSEQYF.

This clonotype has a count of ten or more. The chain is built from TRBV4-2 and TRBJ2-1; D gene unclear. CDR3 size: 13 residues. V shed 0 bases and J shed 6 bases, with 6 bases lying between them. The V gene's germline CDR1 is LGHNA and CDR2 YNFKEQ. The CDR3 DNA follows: TGTGCCAGCAGCCAAGACTGGAGCAATGAGCAGTTCTTC. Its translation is CASSQDWSNEQFF.

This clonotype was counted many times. DNA of the CDR3: TGTGCCAGCAGGCCGGGACAGGGTGTATATGGCTACACCTTC. Its translation is CASRPGQGVYGYTF. The rearrangement joins TRBV7-2 to TRBJ1-2, with TRBD1 matching 9 bases. After removal of 6 bases from V and 5 bases from J, the junction contained 7 bases not matched to a gene. The CDR3 runs 14 residues. The germline gives CDR1 SGHTA, CDR2 FQGNSA.

This chain's CDR3 is CASSLGFGNEQFF. CDR3 DNA sequence: TGCGCCAGCAGTTTAGGGTTCGGCAATGAGCAGTTCTTC. V gene TRBV5-1 combines with J gene TRBJ2-1, with no clear D. The CDR3 spans 13 residues. Trimming pared 5 bases from V and 6 bases from J, leaving 12 bases between. CDR1 SGHRS and CDR2 YFSETQ come from the germline V gene.

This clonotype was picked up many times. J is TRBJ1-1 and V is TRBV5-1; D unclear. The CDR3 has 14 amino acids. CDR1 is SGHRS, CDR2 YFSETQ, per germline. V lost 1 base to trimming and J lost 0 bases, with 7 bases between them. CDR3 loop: CASSLTALNTEAFF. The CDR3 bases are TGCGCCAGCAGCTTGACAGCTTTGAACACTGAAGCTTTCTTT.

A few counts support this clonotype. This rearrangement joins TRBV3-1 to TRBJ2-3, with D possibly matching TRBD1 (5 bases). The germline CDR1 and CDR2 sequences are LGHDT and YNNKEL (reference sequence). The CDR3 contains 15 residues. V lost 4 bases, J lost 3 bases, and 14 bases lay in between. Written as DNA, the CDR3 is TGTGCCAGCAGCCTCCAGACAGCGACGACAGATACGCAGTATTTT. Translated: CASSLQTATTDTQYF.

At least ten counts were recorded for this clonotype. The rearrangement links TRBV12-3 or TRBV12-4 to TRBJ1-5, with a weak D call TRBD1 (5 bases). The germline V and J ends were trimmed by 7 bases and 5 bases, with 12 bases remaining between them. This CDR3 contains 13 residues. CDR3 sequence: CASMSRADQPQHF. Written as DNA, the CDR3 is TGTGCCAGCATGTCCAGGGCTGATCAGCCCCAGCATTTT.

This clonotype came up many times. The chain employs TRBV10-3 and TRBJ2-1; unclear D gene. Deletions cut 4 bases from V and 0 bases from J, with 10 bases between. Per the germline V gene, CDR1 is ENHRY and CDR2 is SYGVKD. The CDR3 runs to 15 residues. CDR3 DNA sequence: TGTGCCATCAGTGGTTCAATCGTCTCCTACAATGAGCAGTTCTTC. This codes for CAISGSIVSYNEQFF.

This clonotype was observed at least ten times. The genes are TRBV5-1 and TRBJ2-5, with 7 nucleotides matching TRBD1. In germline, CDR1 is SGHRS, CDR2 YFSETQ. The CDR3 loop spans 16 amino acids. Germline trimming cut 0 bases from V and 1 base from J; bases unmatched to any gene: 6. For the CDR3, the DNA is TGCGCCAGCAGCTTGGGCCCCGCAGGGGGCCAAGAGACCCAGTACTTC. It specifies CASSLGPAGGQETQYF.